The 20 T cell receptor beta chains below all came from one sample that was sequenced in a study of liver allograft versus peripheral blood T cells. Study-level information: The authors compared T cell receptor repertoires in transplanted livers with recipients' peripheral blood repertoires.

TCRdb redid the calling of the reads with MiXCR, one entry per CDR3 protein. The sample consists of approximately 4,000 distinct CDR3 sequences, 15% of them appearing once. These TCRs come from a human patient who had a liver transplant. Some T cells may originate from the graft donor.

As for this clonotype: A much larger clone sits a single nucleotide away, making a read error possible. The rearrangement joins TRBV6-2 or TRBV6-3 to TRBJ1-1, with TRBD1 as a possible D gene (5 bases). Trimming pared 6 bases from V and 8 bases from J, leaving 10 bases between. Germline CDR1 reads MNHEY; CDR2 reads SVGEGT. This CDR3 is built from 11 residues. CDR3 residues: CASSRGREAFF. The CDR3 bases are TGTGCCAGCAGCCGGGGACGGGAAGCTTTCTTT.

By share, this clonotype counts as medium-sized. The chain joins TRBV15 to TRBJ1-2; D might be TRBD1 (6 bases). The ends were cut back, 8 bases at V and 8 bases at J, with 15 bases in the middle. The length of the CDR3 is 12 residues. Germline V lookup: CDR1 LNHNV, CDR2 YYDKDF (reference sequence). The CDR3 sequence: CATHSGDLGYTF. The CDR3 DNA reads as TGTGCCACCCATTCAGGGGATTTGGGCTACACCTTC.

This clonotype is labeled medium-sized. In DNA form, the CDR3 reads TGTGCCACCAGGCTCTCGAGAGGGGGGCGCACTCAAGATACGCAGTATTTT. This gives the protein CATRLSRGGRTQDTQYF. This chain uses TRBV15 with TRBJ2-3; either TRBD1 or TRBD2 may supply D (6 bases each). V lost 6 bases, J lost 5 bases, and 24 bases lay in between. Germline loops: CDR1 LNHNV, CDR2 YYDKDF (reference sequence). The CDR3 runs to 17 residues.

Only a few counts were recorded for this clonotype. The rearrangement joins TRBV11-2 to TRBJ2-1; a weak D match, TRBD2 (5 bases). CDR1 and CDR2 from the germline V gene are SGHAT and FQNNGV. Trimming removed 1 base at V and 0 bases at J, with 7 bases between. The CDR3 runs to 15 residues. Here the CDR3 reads CASSLGTGSYNEQFF. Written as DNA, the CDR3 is TGTGCCAGCAGCTTAGGGACTGGCTCCTACAATGAGCAGTTCTTC. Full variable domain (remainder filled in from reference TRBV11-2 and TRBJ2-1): EAGVAQSPRYKIIEKRQSVAFWCNPISGHATLYWYQQILGQGPKLLIQFQNNGVVDDSQLPKDRFSAERLKGVDSTLKIQPAKLEDSAVYLCASSLGTGSYNEQFFGPGTRLTVL.

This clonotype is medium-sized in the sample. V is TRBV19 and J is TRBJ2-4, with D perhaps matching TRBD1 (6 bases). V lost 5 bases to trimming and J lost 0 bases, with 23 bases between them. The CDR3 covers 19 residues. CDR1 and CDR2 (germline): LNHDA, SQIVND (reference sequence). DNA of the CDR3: TGTGCCAGTAGTCACCGATTAGCCGGACAGACCCTAGCCAAAAACATTCAGTACTTC. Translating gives CASSHRLAGQTLAKNIQYF.

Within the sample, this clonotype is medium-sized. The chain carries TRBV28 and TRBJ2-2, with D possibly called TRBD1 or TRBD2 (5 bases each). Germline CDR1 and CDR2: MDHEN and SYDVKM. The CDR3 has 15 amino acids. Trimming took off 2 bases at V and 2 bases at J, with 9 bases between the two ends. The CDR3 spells CASSLQGVNTGELFF. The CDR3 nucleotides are TGTGCCAGCAGTTTACAGGGAGTCAACACCGGGGAGCTGTTTTTT.

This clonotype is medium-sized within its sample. The CDR3 spells CASSYGQGSGYGYTF. The DNA for the CDR3 is TGTGCCAGCAGTTATGGACAGGGAAGCGGCTATGGCTACACCTTC. V and J are TRBV12-3 or TRBV12-4 and TRBJ1-2; TRBD1 matches at 8 bases. V lost 4 bases and J lost 4; bases outside the gene matches: 8. This CDR3 contains 15 residues.

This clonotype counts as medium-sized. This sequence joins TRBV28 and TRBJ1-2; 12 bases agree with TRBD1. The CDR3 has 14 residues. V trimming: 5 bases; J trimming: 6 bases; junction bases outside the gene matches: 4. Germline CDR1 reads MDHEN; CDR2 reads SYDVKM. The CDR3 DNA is TGTGCCAGCAGTGTGGGACAGGGGGCGAATGGCTACACCTTC. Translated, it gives CASSVGQGANGYTF.

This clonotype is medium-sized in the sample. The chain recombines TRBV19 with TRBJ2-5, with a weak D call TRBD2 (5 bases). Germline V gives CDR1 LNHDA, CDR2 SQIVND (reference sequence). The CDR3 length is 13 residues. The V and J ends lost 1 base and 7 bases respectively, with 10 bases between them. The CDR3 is CASSIAGTGTQYF. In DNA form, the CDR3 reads TGTGCCAGTAGTATAGCGGGAACTGGGACCCAGTACTTC.

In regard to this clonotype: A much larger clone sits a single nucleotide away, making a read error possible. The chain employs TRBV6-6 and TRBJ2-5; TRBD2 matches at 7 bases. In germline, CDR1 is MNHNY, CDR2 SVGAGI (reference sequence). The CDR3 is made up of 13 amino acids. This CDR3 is CASSRGDQETRYF. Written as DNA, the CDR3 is TGTGCCAGCAGCCGGGGGGATCAAGAGACCCGGTACTTC.

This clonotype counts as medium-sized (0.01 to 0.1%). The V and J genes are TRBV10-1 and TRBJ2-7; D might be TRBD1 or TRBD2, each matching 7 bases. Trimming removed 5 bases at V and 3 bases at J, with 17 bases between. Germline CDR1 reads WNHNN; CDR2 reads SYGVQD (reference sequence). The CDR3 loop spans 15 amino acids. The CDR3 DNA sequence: TGCGCCAGCAGTTCGACAGGGAGGGGAGGCTACGAGCAGTACTTC. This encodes CASSSTGRGGYEQYF.

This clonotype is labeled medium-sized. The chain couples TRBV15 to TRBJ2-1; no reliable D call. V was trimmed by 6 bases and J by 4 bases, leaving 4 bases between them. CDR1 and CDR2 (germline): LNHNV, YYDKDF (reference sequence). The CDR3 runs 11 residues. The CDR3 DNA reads TGTGCCACCAGAGGGTACAATGAGCAGTTCTTC. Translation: CATRGYNEQFF.

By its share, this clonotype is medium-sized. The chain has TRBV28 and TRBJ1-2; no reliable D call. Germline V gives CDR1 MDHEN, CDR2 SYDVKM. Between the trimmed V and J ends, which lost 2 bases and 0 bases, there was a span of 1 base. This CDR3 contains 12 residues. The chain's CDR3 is CASSLPNYGYTF. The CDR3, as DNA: TGTGCCAGCAGTTTACCTAACTATGGCTACACCTTC.

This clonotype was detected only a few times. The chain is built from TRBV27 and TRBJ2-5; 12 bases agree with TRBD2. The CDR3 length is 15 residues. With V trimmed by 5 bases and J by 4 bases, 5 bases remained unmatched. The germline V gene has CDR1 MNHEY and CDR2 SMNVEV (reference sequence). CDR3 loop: CASSPGLAGPETQYF. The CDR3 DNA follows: TGTGCCAGCAGTCCCGGACTAGCGGGGCCAGAGACCCAGTACTTC.

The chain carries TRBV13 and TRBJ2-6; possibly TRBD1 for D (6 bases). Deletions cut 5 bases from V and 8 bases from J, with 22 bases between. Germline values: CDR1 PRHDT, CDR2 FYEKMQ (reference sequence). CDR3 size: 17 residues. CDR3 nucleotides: TGTGCCAGCAGCCCCCCCCAGGGGCGCGGTAGGACCAACGTCCTGACTTTC. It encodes CASSPPQGRGRTNVLTF.

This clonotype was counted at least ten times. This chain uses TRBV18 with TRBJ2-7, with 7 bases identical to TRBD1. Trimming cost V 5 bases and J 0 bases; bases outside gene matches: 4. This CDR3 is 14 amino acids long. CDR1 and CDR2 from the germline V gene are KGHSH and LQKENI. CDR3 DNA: TGTGCCAGCTCAGAACAGGGGAGCTCCTACGAGCAGTACTTC. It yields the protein CASSEQGSSYEQYF.

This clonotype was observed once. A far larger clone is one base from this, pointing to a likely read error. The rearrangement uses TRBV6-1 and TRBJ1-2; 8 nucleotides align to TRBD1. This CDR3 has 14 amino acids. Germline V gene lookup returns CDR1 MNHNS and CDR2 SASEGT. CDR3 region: CASRRQGTGYSYTF. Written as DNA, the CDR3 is TGTGCCAGCAGAAGACAGGGGACAGGCTATAGCTACACCTTC.

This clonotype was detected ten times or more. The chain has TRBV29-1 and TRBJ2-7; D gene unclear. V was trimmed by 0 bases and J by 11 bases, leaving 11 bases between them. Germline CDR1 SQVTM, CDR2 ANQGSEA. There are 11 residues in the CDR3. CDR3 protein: CSVEEVSVEYF. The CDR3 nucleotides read TGCAGCGTTGAAGAGGTCTCCGTGGAGTACTTC.

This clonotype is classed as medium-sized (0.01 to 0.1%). CDR3 nucleotides: TGTGCCAGTAGCTGGGTGGAGGGGGGCGATCAGCCCCAGCATTTT. Translated, it gives CASSWVEGGDQPQHF. V usage is TRBV19 and J usage is TRBJ1-5; perhaps TRBD1 as D (6 bases). The V gene's germline CDR1 is LNHDA and CDR2 SQIVND (reference sequence). V was trimmed by 6 bases and J by 5 bases, leaving 17 bases between them. This CDR3 comprises 15 residues.

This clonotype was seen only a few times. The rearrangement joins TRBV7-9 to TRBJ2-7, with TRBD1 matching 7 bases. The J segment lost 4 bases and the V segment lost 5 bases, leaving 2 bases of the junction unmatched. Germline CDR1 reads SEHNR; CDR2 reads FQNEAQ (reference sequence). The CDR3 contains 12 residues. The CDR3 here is CASSRGQYEQYF. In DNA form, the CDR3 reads TGTGCCAGCAGCAGGGGACAGTACGAGCAGTACTTC.